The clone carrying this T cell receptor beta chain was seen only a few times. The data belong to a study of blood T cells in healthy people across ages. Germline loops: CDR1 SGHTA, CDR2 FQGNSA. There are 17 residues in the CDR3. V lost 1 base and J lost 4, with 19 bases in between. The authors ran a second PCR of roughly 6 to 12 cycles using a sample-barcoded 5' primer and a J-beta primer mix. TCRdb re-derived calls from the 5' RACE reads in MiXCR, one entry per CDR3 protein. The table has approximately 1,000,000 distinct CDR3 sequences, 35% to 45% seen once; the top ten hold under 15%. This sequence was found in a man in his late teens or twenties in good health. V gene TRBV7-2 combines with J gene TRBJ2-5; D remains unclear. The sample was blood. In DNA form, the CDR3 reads TGTGCCAGCAGCTTAGAGGTCGGTTGGGGTCTGAGAGAGACCCAGTACTTC. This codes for CASSLEVGWGLRETQYF.